The 29 T cell receptor beta chains below all came from one sample that was sequenced in a study of T cell repertoires in cytomegalovirus infection. TCRdb passed the reads through MiXCR, listing each CDR3 protein once. This table holds more than 350,000 distinct CDR3 sequences, 30% to 40% found once. The material sequenced was PBMCs. These receptors all stem from a human donor in good health (CMV status not recorded). Some clones in this sample may be carry-over from other donors' samples.

The chain carries TRBV11-2 and TRBJ2-5; D is tentatively TRBD1 or TRBD2 (6 bases each). Germline V CDR1 and CDR2: SGHAT, FQNNGV. The ends were cut back, 6 bases at V and 9 bases at J, with 23 bases in the middle. The CDR3 is 15 amino acids. CDR3 sequence (DNA): TGTGCCAGCAGAGTGGGGGGCGCTCACCCTGGCCCCCAGTACTTC. Translation gives CASRVGGAHPGPQYF.

This clonotype was recorded at least ten times. The chain uses TRBV7-2 and TRBJ2-3; D gene unclear. The germline CDR1 and CDR2 sequences are SGHTA and FQGNSA. CDR3 length: 13 amino acids. Trimming took off 0 bases at V and 8 bases at J, with 9 bases between the two ends. Here the CDR3 reads CASSLALASTQYF. The CDR3 DNA follows: TGTGCCAGCAGCTTAGCTTTGGCGTCTACGCAGTATTTT.

The rearrangement links TRBV10-2 to TRBJ1-1, with D possibly matching TRBD1 (5 bases). CDR1 is WSHSY and CDR2 is SAAADI in the germline V gene. CDR3 length: 13 residues. Trimming shortened V by 8 bases and J by 4 bases, and 14 bases separated the two germline ends. CDR3 coding DNA: TGCGCCAGCGTCCAGGGAAGAAGCACTGAAGCTTTCTTT. Translation: CASVQGRSTEAFF.

This CDR3 reads CASSGRDRIDEQFF. The CDR3 region has the DNA TGTGCCAGCAGCGGAAGAGACAGGATCGATGAGCAGTTCTTC. The rearrangement uses TRBV5-6 and TRBJ2-1; TRBD1 is a possible D gene (6 bases). The germline CDR1 and CDR2 sequences are SGHDT and YYEEEE. V was shortened by 4 bases and J by 8 bases, with 16 bases between the two germline ends. The CDR3 spans 14 residues.

The genes are TRBV28 and TRBJ2-3; the match to TRBD2 covers 12 bases. V gave up 5 bases and J gave up 9 bases; unmatched junction bases: 12. Germline CDR1 and CDR2: MDHEN and SYDVKM. The CDR3 is made up of 16 amino acids. The CDR3 here is CASSTPSGGGPGTQYF. CDR3 sequence (DNA): TGTGCCAGCAGTACCCCTAGCGGGGGGGGCCCCGGGACGCAGTATTTT.

The rearrangement uses TRBV9 and TRBJ2-5; 8 bases map to TRBD2. The CDR3 loop spans 14 amino acids. Trimming took 2 bases from V and 1 from J; bases not matched to a gene: 1. Germline-derived CDR1 and CDR2 are SGDLS and YYNGEE. The CDR3 region is CASSVSGVQETQYF. The CDR3 bases are TGTGCCAGCAGCGTTAGCGGGGTCCAAGAGACCCAGTACTTC.

To note about this clonotype: A read error may account for a junction end that differs from germline. The rearrangement joins TRBV6-1 to TRBJ1-2; TRBD1 might be the D (6 bases). Germline V gene lookup returns CDR1 MNHNS and CDR2 SASEGT. This CDR3 is 11 amino acids long. The DNA for the CDR3 is TGTGCCAGCAGTGAAGCTCCGAAGGGGGCCTTC. This gives the protein CASSEAPKGAF.

Details on this clonotype: The junction departs from germline at one end; a sequencing error may be responsible. The gene calls are TRBV7-2 and TRBJ2-6; no reliable D call. CDR3 size: 16 residues. Germline CDR1 and CDR2: SGHTA and FQGNSA. In DNA, the CDR3 is TGTGACAGCAGCTTGTCACGTAACTCTGGGGCCAACGTCCTGACTTTC. It translates to CDSSLSRNSGANVLTF.

Only a few counts were recorded for this clonotype. This chain links TRBV9 with TRBJ1-2; D is possibly TRBD1 (5 bases). The CDR3 is 15 amino acids. Trimming took 4 bases from V and 1 from J, leaving 14 bases between them. Germline V gives CDR1 SGDLS, CDR2 YYNGEE. CDR3 sequence (DNA): TGTGCCAGCAGCCAGCGGGGCCTCGGTAACTATGGCTACACCTTC. Amino acid sequence: CASSQRGLGNYGYTF.

Worth noting for this clonotype: This may be a read error, as it is one base from a much larger clone. V gene TRBV6-6 combines with J gene TRBJ2-2; TRBD1 aligns across 11 bases. The CDR3 sequence is 14 residues long. Germline V CDR1 and CDR2: MNHNY, SVGAGI (reference sequence). CDR3 sequence (DNA): TGTGCCAGCAAGGGACAGGGGGACACCGTGGAGCTGTTTTTT. The encoded protein is CASKGQGDTVELFF.

Worth noting for this clonotype: Since the CDR3 does not end with the conserved phenylalanine or tryptophan, this likely comes from a read error. For the CDR3, the DNA is TGTGCCAGCAGTGAAACCGGGACGGTCTCCTACGAGCAGTACTTA. This gives the protein CASSETGTVSYEQYL. The J gene is TRBJ2-7, the V gene TRBV6-5, with D perhaps matching TRBD1 or TRBD2 (5 bases each). V lost 5 bases, J lost 0 bases, and 14 bases lay in between. The CDR3 loop spans 15 amino acids. Germline V gene lookup returns CDR1 MNHEY and CDR2 SVGAGI.

This chain uses TRBV3-1 with TRBJ1-6; no firm D call. In germline, CDR1 is LGHDT, CDR2 YNNKEL (reference sequence). This CDR3 region has 12 residues. V was trimmed by 0 bases and J by 14 bases, leaving 8 bases between them. Here the CDR3 reads CASSQDLGTLHF. CDR3 nucleotides: TGTGCCAGCAGCCAAGATCTGGGGACCCTCCACTTT.

The chain uses TRBV27 and TRBJ2-1, with 13 bases matching TRBD2. V was clipped by 6 bases and J by 4 bases; unmatched bases: 6. The CDR3 has 16 amino acids. CDR1 is MNHEY, CDR2 SMNVEV, per germline (reference sequence). CDR3 region: CASRHRTSGGYNEQFF. CDR3 nucleotide sequence: TGTGCCAGCAGGCACCGGACTAGCGGGGGATACAATGAGCAGTTCTTC.

The V and J genes are TRBV5-8 and TRBJ1-5; D uncertain. Trimming removed 7 bases from V and 1 base from J, with 9 bases in between. CDR1 and CDR2 (germline): SGHTS, YDEGEE. The CDR3 is 13 amino acids. CDR3 loop: CASASVSNQPQHF. The CDR3, as DNA: TGTGCCAGCGCCTCGGTGAGCAATCAGCCCCAGCATTTT.

There are many counts of this clonotype. V is TRBV7-2 and J is TRBJ1-6; D gene uncertain. From germline, CDR1 is SGHTA and CDR2 FQGNSA. V lost 3 bases to trimming and J lost 0 bases, with 6 bases between them. The CDR3 is 15 amino acids. The CDR3 region has the DNA TGTGCCAGCAGCTTCCGGGCCTCCTATAATTCACCCCTCCACTTT. This sequence encodes CASSFRASYNSPLHF.

The V and J genes are TRBV6-6 and TRBJ2-3; 9 bases line up with TRBD2. Trimming cost V 5 bases and J 1 base; bases outside gene matches: 4. The CDR3 consists of 15 residues. Germline loops: CDR1 MNHNY, CDR2 SVGAGI (reference sequence). Here the CDR3 DNA reads TGTGCCAGCAGTCCTAGCGGGGTTCGCACAGATACGCAGTATTTT. Protein: CASSPSGVRTDTQYF.

There are many counts of this clonotype. The chain joins TRBV6-5 to TRBJ2-1; 7 positions agree with TRBD1. Germline V gives CDR1 MNHEY, CDR2 SVGAGI. Trimming at V came to 0 bases and at J to 7 bases, leaving 6 bases not matched to a gene. This CDR3 is built from 15 residues. The DNA for the CDR3 is TGTGCCAGCAGTTACTCAGAGGGGGCGCTGAATGAGCAGTTCTTC. Translating it yields CASSYSEGALNEQFF.

This clonotype was observed many times. The gene calls are TRBV7-2 and TRBJ2-2; D is unclear. V was trimmed by 1 base and J by 1 base, leaving 7 bases between them. Germline-derived CDR1 and CDR2 are SGHTA and FQGNSA. There are 15 residues in the CDR3. The DNA for the CDR3 is TGTGCCAGCAGCTTAGGGCACAGGAACACCGGGGAGCTGTTTTTT. This encodes CASSLGHRNTGELFF.

This clonotype was seen at least ten times. The rearrangement links TRBV11-2 to TRBJ2-7; 7 bases match TRBD2. V gave up 2 bases and J gave up 3 bases; unmatched junction bases: 4. The germline V gene encodes CDR1 SGHAT and CDR2 FQNNGV. The CDR3 is made up of 14 amino acids. The CDR3, as DNA: TGTGCCAGCAGCTTACCTAGCGGTTTCTACGAGCAGTACTTC. Encoded protein: CASSLPSGFYEQYF.

This clonotype was detected ten times or more. The chain carries TRBV6-1 and TRBJ1-1; 7 nucleotides agree with TRBD1. The CDR3 spans 13 residues. Germline V lookup: CDR1 MNHNS, CDR2 SASEGT. V shed 6 bases and J 0 bases; nucleotides not matched to a gene: 1. CDR3 loop: CASRGTVNTEAFF. CDR3 DNA sequence: TGTGCCAGCAGGGGGACAGTGAACACTGAAGCTTTCTTT.

This chain links TRBV18 with TRBJ1-1; D gene unclear. The length of the CDR3 is 13 residues. Germline CDR1 reads KGHSH; CDR2 reads LQKENI. V shed 2 bases and J shed 7 bases, with 11 bases lying between them. This chain's CDR3 is CASSPRPADEAFF. The DNA of the CDR3 is TGTGCCAGCTCACCAAGGCCAGCTGATGAAGCTTTCTTT. The variable domain in full, completed from reference TRBV18 and TRBJ1-1, reads NAGVMQNPRHLVRRRGQEARLRCSPMKGHSHVYWYRQLPEEGLKFMVYLQKENIIDESGMPKERFSAEFPKEGPSILRIQQVVRGDSAAYFCASSPRPADEAFFGQGTRLTVV.

Worth noting for this clonotype: One base away lies a much larger clone, so this may be a sequencing read error. The gene calls are TRBV7-2 and TRBJ2-1; no clear D gene. The CDR3 contains 17 residues. Germline assignment: CDR1 SGHTA and CDR2 FQGNSA. The CDR3 region is CASSPSVGWTSYNEPFF. The DNA for the CDR3 is TGTGCCAGCAGCCCCTCGGTAGGGTGGACCTCCTACAATGAGCCGTTCTTC. Together with reference TRBV7-2 and TRBJ2-1, the CDR3 gives the full variable domain: GAGVSQSPSNKVTEKGKDVELRCDPISGHTALYWYRQSLGQGLEFLIYFQGNSAPDKSGLPSDRFSAERTGGSVSTLTIQRTQQEDSAVYLCASSPSVGWTSYNEPFFGPGTRLTVL.

Details on this clonotype: This likely comes from a read error, as the CDR3 has no conserved phenylalanine or tryptophan at its end. This rearrangement joins TRBV28 to TRBJ2-7, with TRBD1 as a possible D gene (6 bases). V was trimmed by 6 bases and J by 2 bases, leaving 8 bases between them. Germline V CDR1 and CDR2: MDHEN, SYDVKM. CDR3 length: 12 amino acids. The CDR3 loop is CASRQGPYEQYL. CDR3 in DNA: TGTGCCAGCAGACAGGGACCCTACGAGCAGTACTTA.

The chain employs TRBV28 and TRBJ2-3, with a tentative D call TRBD2 (5 bases). The CDR3 loop spans 14 amino acids. V lost 6 bases, J lost 0 bases, and 10 bases lay in between. Germline assignment: CDR1 MDHEN and CDR2 SYDVKM. The CDR3 sequence: CASRPGVSTDTQYF. The CDR3 coding sequence is TGTGCCAGCAGACCCGGGGTGAGCACAGATACGCAGTATTTT.

The rearrangement joins TRBV4-1 to TRBJ1-1; D is ambiguous. This CDR3 region has 14 residues. Germline V gives CDR1 MGHRA, CDR2 YSYEKL. The germline V and J ends were trimmed by 4 bases and 3 bases, with 12 bases remaining between them. The CDR3 loop is CASSPPSRDTEAFF. CDR3 nucleotide sequence: TGCGCCAGCAGCCCCCCATCACGGGACACTGAAGCTTTCTTT.

This clonotype was observed many times. The chain links TRBV7-8 to TRBJ2-7; D remains ambiguous. Trimming left V 1 base short and J 1 base short, with 8 bases between. The CDR3 covers 14 residues. CDR1 and CDR2 from the germline V gene are SGHVS and FQNEAQ. This chain's CDR3 is CASSLGLGSYEQYF. The DNA of the CDR3 is TGTGCCAGCAGCTTAGGATTGGGGTCCTACGAGCAGTACTTC.

This clonotype appeared a few times. The rearrangement links TRBV6-4 to TRBJ1-6; 7 bases align to TRBD1. Germline CDR1 and CDR2: MRHNA and SNTAGT. The length of the CDR3 is 13 residues. Trimming took 8 bases from V and 9 from J; bases not matched to a gene: 7. CDR3 amino acids: CASRDRAGSPLHF. The DNA for the CDR3 is TGTGCCAGCCGCGACAGGGCCGGTTCACCCCTCCACTTT.

This clonotype was counted only a few times. The chain combines TRBV20-1 with TRBJ1-1, with D perhaps TRBD1 (6 bases). The CDR3 length is 13 residues. Trimming left V 3 bases short and J 5 bases short, with 13 bases between. The germline CDR1 and CDR2 sequences are DFQATT and SNEGSKA (reference sequence). CDR3: CSARRGGITEAFF. In DNA form, the CDR3 reads TGCAGTGCTAGGAGGGGGGGGATTACTGAAGCTTTCTTT.

The V and J genes are TRBV27 and TRBJ1-6; tentatively, D is TRBD1 (5 bases). Germline values: CDR1 MNHEY, CDR2 SMNVEV (reference sequence). The CDR3 consists of 16 residues. The germline V and J ends were trimmed by 2 bases and 10 bases, with 18 bases remaining between them. Written as DNA, the CDR3 is TGTGCCAGCAGTTTAGGTTCCCCAGGGAAGGGGTCACCCCTCCACTTT. The encoded protein is CASSLGSPGKGSPLHF.